This T cell receptor (beta chain) was captured in a study of blood T cell repertoires in COVID-19 (dated by TCRdb to the early 2020s). Study-wide context: Collaborator samples came from the United States, Italy and Spain and covered acute and convalescent phases of COVID-19. The material from the prospective study consisted of cDNA or gDNA derived from T cells, B-cell-depleted T cells, or PBMCs. Subjects who had been exposed to COVID-19, were actively infected with it, or had recovered from it provided the deeply sampled blood TCRbeta repertoires that made up the dataset. The repertoires were released in a freely available public database meant as a resource for research on the immune response to SARS-CoV-2. The samples were drawn from the first 160 participants of the ongoing ImmuneRACE study and from over 950 subjects provided by 6 global collaborators. Nearly every sample came with metadata listing a de-identified subject ID, COVID-19 status, age in years and sex. HLA class I and class II types, where available, came from metadata supplied by the sample provider rather than from assay-based typing. Overall results and qualifications from the work: The quantity of clinical and demographic metadata differed by source and by participant and was supplied without curation.

The V and J ends are trimmed by 8 bases and 4 bases, leaving 11 bases between them. The CDR3 spans 11 residues, from the cysteine through the phenylalanine. Only CDR3 DNA remains: 33 bases, in frame from the first base. For CDR1 and CDR2, the germline V gene (reference sequence) lists DFQATT and SNEGSKA. Comments on this clone: What this receptor recognizes is not known. No much larger clone is present one base from it, and per-base qualities are unavailable.

In the prospective study, participants were roughly 18 to 89 years old, resided in approximately 22 geographic areas of the United States, and were enrolled through a virtual design. Cohort assignment in the prospective study relied on participant-reported clinical history from a screening survey and a study questionnaire. Exposed participants had been in contact with someone with a PCR-confirmed or clinician-diagnosed COVID-19 case within 2 weeks of study entry. In the prospective study, whole blood, serum and a nasopharyngeal or oropharyngeal swab were collected from each participant by mobile phlebotomists. Prospective study participants could optionally give additional blood draws and questionnaires over a roughly two-month period. Before DNA extraction, blood samples from the prospective study were shipped at room temperature or frozen. TCRbeta CDR3 regions were amplified from genomic DNA by means of the immunoSEQ Assay, a bias-controlled multiplex PCR. The study's processing was this. The number of nucleated cells in each sample was estimated by amplification of reference gene primers within the assay. Sequence reads were collapsed and filtered to measure the absolute abundance of every unique TCRbeta CDR3 rearrangement. Productive Simpson clonality was computed per sample as the square root of Simpson's diversity index over productive rearrangements. The table comes from immuneACCESS by way of TCRdb, which keeps in-frame sequences with V and J called. Part of the clones is missing from these tables; in studies checked, under half for an unresolved V gene and the rest for unknown reasons. That table is the source of V, J and clone size, and D and trimming were worked out from the DNA. In all, the sample holds about 140,000 clones, and approximately 80% of those were seen once. Of the sample, 1.5% to 2% falls within the top ten clones.

The sequence derives from a woman under 30 who had been exposed to COVID-19. Sequencing was carried out using PBMCs or T cells enriched from blood (not recorded which). The chain is made from TRBV20-1 and TRBJ1-2; the D gene identity is not certain. The CDR3 has the sequence CSFLSAYGYTF. Read as DNA, the sequence is TGCAGTTTCCTGAGCGCCTATGGCTACACCTTC.